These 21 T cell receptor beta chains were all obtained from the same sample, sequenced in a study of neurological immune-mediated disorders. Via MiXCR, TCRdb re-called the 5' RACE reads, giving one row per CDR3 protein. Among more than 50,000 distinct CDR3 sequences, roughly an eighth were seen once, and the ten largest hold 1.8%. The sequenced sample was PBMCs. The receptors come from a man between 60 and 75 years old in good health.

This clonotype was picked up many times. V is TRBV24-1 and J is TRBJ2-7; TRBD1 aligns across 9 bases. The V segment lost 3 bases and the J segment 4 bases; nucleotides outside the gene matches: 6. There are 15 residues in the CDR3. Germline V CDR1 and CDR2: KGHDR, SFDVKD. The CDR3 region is CATSDAGTGTYEQYF. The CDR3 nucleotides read TGTGCCACCAGTGATGCCGGGACAGGGACTTACGAGCAGTACTTC.

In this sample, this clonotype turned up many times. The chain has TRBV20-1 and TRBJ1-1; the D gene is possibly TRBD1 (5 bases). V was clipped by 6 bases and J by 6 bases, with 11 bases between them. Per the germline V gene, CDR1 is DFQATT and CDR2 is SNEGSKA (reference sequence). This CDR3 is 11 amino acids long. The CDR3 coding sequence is TGCAGTGCCCCCGGGGGGGCTGAAGCTTTCTTT. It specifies CSAPGGAEAFF.

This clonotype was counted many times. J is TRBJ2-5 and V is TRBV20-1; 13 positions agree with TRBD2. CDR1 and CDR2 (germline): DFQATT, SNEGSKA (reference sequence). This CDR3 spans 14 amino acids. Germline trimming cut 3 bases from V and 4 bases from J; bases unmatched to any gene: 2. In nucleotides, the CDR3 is TGCAGTGCTAGGACTAGCGGGGGGTCAGAGACCCAGTACTTC. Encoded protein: CSARTSGGSETQYF.

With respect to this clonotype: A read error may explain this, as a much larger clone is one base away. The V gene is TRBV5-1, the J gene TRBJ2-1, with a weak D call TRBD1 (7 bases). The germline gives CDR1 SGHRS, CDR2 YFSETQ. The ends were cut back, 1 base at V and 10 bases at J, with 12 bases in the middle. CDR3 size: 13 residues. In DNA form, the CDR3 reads TGCGCCAGCAGCTTGCCCAGGGGGGTGGAGCAGTTCTTC. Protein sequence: CASSLPRGVEQFF.

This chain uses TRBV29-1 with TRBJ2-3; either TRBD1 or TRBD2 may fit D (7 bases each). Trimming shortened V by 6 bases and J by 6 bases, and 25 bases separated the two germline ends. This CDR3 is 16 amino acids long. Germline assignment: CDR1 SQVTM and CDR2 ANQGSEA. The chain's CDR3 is CSVLRDRSRTRDTQYF. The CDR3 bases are TGCAGCGTCCTCCGGGACAGATCCAGGACTAGGGATACGCAGTATTTT.

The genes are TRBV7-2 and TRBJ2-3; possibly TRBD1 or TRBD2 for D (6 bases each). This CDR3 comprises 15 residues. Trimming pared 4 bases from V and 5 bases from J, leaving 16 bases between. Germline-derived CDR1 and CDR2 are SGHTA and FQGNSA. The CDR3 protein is CASSYGGPAGDTQYF. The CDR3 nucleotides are TGTGCCAGCAGCTATGGGGGGCCGGCAGGAGATACGCAGTATTTT.

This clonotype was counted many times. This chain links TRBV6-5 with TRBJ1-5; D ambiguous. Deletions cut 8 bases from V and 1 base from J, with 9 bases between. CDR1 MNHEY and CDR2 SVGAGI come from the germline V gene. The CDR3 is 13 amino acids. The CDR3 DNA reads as TGTGCCAGCCGAATAGGGAGCAATCAGCCCCAGCATTTT. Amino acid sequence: CASRIGSNQPQHF.

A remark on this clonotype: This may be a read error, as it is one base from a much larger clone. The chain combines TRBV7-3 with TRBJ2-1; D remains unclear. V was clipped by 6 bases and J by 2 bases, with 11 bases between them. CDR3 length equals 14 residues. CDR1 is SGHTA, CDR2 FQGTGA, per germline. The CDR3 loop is CASRLDGTYNEQFF. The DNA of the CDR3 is TGTGCCAGCAGATTGGATGGAACCTACAATGAGCAGTTCTTC.

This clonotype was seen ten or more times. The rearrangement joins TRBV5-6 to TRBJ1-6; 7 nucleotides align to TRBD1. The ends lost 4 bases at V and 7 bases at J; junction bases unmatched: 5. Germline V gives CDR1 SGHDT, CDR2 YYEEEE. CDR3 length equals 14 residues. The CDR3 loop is CASSPPGQNSPLHF. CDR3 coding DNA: TGTGCCAGCAGCCCCCCGGGACAGAATTCACCCCTCCACTTT.

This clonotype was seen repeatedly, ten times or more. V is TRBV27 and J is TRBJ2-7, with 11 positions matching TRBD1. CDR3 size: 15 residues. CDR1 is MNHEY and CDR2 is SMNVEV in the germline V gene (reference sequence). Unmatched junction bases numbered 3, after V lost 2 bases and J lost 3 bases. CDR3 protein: CASSLTGTGGYEQYF. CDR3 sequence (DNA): TGTGCCAGCAGTTTAACCGGGACAGGGGGCTACGAGCAGTACTTC.

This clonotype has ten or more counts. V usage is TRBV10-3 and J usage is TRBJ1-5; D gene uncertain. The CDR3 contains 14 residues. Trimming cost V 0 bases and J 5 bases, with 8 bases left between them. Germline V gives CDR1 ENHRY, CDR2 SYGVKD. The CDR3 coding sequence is TGTGCCATCAGTGAGTCCGCGAGGGATCAGCCCCAGCATTTT. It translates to CAISESARDQPQHF.

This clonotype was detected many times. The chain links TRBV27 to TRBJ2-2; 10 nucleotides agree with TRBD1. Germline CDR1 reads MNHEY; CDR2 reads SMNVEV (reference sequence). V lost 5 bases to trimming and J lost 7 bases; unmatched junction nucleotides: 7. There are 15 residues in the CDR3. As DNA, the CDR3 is TGTGCCAGCAGTCGACAGGGGGCTATTGACGGGGAGCTGTTTTTT. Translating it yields CASSRQGAIDGELFF.

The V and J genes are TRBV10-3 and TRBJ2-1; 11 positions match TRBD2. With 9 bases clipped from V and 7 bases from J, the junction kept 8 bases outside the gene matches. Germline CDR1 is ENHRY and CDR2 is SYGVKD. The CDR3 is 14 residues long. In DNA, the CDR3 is TGTGCCATAACGACTAGCGGGATCGGGAATGAGCAGTTCTTC. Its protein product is CAITTSGIGNEQFF.

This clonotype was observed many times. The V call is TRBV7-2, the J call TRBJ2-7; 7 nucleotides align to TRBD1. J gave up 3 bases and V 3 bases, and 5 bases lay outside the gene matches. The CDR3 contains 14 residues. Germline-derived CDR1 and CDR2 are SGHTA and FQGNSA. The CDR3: CASSFAGQVYEQYF. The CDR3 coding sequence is TGTGCCAGCAGCTTTGCTGGACAGGTCTACGAGCAGTACTTC.

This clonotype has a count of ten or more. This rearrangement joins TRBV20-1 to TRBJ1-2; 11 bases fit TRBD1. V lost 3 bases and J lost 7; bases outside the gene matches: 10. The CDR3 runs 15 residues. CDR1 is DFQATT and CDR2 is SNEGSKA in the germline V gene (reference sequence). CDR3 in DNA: TGCAGTGCTAGCCGTCGAGGACAGGGGGCGGGTGGCTACACCTTC. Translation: CSASRRGQGAGGYTF.

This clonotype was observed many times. The CDR3 DNA reads TGTGCCAGCAGTTTAGGAGACACTTCCTCCGGGGAGCTGTTTTTT. Translated, it gives CASSLGDTSSGELFF. The rearrangement links TRBV12-3 or TRBV12-4 to TRBJ2-2; D ambiguous. V lost 1 base and J lost 6, with 12 bases in between. This CDR3 contains 15 residues.

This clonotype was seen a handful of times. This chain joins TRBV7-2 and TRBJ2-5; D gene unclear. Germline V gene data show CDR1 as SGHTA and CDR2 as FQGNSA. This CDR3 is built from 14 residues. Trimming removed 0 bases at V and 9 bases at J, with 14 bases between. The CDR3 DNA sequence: TGTGCCAGCAGCTTAGCAACACTAAGGGTCTCCCAGTACTTC. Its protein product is CASSLATLRVSQYF.

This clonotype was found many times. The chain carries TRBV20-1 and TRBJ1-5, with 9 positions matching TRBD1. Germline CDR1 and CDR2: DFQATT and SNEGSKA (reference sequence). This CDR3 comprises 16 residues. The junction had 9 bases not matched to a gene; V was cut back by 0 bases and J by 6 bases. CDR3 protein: CSARDMAGQGFQPQHF. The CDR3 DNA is TGCAGTGCTAGAGATATGGCGGGACAGGGCTTTCAGCCCCAGCATTTT.

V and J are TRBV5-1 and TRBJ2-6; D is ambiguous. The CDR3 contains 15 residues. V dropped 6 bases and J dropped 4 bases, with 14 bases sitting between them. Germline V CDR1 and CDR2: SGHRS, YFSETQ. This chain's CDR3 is CASTVEKAGANVLTF. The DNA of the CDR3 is TGCGCCAGCACCGTTGAAAAGGCCGGGGCCAACGTCCTGACTTTC.

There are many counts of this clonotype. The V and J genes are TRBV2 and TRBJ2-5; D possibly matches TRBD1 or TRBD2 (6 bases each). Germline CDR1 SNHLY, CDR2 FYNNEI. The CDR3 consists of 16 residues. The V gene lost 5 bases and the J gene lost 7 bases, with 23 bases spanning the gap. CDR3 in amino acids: CASSPRDTGSRGTQYF. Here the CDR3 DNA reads TGTGCCAGCAGTCCCCGGGACACAGGGTCGCGGGGGACCCAGTACTTC.

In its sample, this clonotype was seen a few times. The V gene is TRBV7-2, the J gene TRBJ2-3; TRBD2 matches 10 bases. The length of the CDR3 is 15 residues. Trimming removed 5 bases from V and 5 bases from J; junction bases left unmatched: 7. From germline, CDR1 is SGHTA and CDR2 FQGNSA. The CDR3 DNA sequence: TGTGCCAGCAGCCTCAGCGGGGGGGCTTTAGATACGCAGTATTTT. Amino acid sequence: CASSLSGGALDTQYF.